A selection of T cell receptor beta chains follows, all from one sample in a study of identical twins' blood T cells. A single record per CDR3 protein comes from TCRdb applying MiXCR to the 5' RACE reads. The sample includes a few hundred thousand distinct CDR3 sequences, about 28% of them seen just once. Sequenced sample: PBMCs. Receptor source: a woman aged 18-49 years in good health. Both conserved end residues are part of each CDR3. D genes are given only for firm matches. Rows give clone size only sometimes, using once, few, many, or a class for an expanded clone.

abundance	d_gene	j_gene	v_gene	CDR3aa	CDR3nt
NA	TRBD2	TRBJ2-3	TRBV20-1	CSARDPSGTSKDTQYF	TGCAGTGCTAGAGACCCTAGCGGGACCTCTAAAGATACGCAGTATTTT
NA	NA	TRBJ2-7	TRBV5-4	CASSLGGTRGTYEQYF	TGTGCCAGCAGCTTGGGGGGGACAAGGGGGACCTACGAGCAGTACTTC
NA	TRBD2	TRBJ2-7	TRBV10-3	CAVSELTSGRNEQYF	TGTGCCGTCAGTGAGTTAACTAGCGGGAGGAACGAGCAGTACTTC
few	TRBD1	TRBJ1-1	TRBV29-1	CSGGQGMNTEAFF	TGCAGCGGGGGACAGGGAATGAACACTGAAGCTTTCTTT
few	NA	TRBJ1-1	TRBV3-1	CASSRRRVTEAFF	TGTGCCAGCAGCCGACGAAGGGTCACTGAAGCTTTCTTT
NA	NA	TRBJ1-2	TRBV20-1	CSARFPGQNIYGYTF	TGCAGTGCTAGATTTCCCGGACAGAACATCTATGGCTACACCTTC
many	NA	TRBJ2-3	TRBV10-3	CAIRGSNAQDTQYF	TGTGCCATCAGAGGATCGAATGCACAAGATACGCAGTATTTT
few	NA	TRBJ1-6	TRBV12-3/TRBV12-4	CASSLWANSPLHF	TGTGCCAGCAGTTTATGGGCTAATTCACCCCTCCACTTT
NA	NA	TRBJ1-2	TRBV29-1	CSVAGLDYGYTF	TGCAGCGTCGCAGGGTTAGACTATGGCTACACCTTC
NA	NA	TRBJ1-1	TRBV14	CTRAQGEISMNTGAFF	TGTACCAGGGCACAGGGAGAAATCAGTATGAACACTGGAGCTTTCTTT
few	NA	TRBJ2-7	TRBV3-1	CASSQEVGLSYEQYF	TGTGCCAGCAGCCAAGAGGTGGGACTTTCCTACGAGCAGTACTTC
NA	NA	TRBJ1-5	TRBV7-2	CASSRDRFNQPQHF	TGTGCCAGCAGCCGTGACAGATTCAATCAGCCCCAGCATTTT
NA	NA	TRBJ2-7	TRBV6-2/TRBV6-3	CASRTQGYEQCF	TGTGCCAGCAGAACACAGGGATACGAGCAGTGCTTC
NA	NA	TRBJ1-2	TRBV29-1	CSAPQGYGYTF	TGCAGCGCACCACAGGGCTATGGCTACACCTTC
few	NA	TRBJ1-4	TRBV20-1	CSARRDNEKLFF	TGCAGTGCCCGGCGGGATAATGAAAAACTGTTTTTT
many	NA	TRBJ2-3	TRBV27	CASSLTRGDTQYF	TGTGCCAGCAGTTTAACCAGGGGAGATACGCAGTATTTT
NA	TRBD1	TRBJ2-3	TRBV5-1	CASTRQGSTDTQYF	TGCGCCAGCACCCGACAGGGGAGCACAGATACGCAGTATTTT
few	NA	TRBJ1-1	TRBV20-1	CSAGGGAGENTEAFF	TGCAGTGCCGGAGGGGGGGCAGGGGAAAACACTGAAGCTTTCTTT
NA	NA	TRBJ1-2	TRBV24-1	CATSDAGAGYTF	TGTGCCACCAGTGATGCGGGGGCTGGCTACACCTTC
many	NA	TRBJ1-2	TRBV19	CASSISRTGINGYTF	TGTGCCAGTAGTATCTCTCGAACAGGGATTAATGGCTACACCTTC
many	NA	TRBJ2-3	TRBV29-1	CSAARGTGDTQYF	TGCAGCGCGGCTCGAGGGACCGGAGATACGCAGTATTTT
few	TRBD2	TRBJ2-4	TRBV20-1	CSAGGEAKNIQYF	TGCAGTGCTGGGGGGGAGGCCAAAAACATTCAGTACTTC
few	TRBD1	TRBJ1-2	TRBV7-2	CASRPLGTGSEGNYGYTF	TGTGCCAGCAGACCACTCGGGACAGGGTCAGAGGGCAACTATGGCTACACCTTC
few	NA	TRBJ2-3	TRBV20-1	CSARAGGFPDTQYF	TGCAGTGCCAGGGCTGGAGGCTTCCCAGATACGCAGTATTTT
few	NA	TRBJ2-7	TRBV29-1	CSVAGIGEQYF	TGCAGCGTGGCTGGGATCGGCGAGCAGTACTTC
few	NA	TRBJ1-1	TRBV6-5	CASSQLRWNTEAFF	TGTGCCAGCAGCCAGCTTAGATGGAACACTGAAGCTTTCTTT
NA	TRBD1	TRBJ1-1	TRBV7-9	CASSSGTGRGTEAFF	TGTGCCAGCAGCTCGGGGACAGGAAGGGGTACTGAAGCTTTCTTT